This TCR beta chain was retrieved from a study of blood T cell repertoires in COVID-19. About the study: Sites in the United States, Italy and Spain provided acute and convalescent COVID-19 samples. The cDNA or gDNA used as material had been derived from T cells, B-cell-depleted T cells, or PBMCs.

Methods used by the authors: Amplification from reference gene primers served as the basis for estimated nucleated cell counts. TCRdb's table, derived via immunoSEQ multiplex PCR, lists solely in-frame clones and lacks some. The V and J calls and clone size come from that table; D and trimming were worked out from the DNA. In the table there are over 200,000 clones, around 90% of which are singletons. This clone was seen only once. The sequence was collected from a man aged 30-40 years with acute or convalescent COVID-19. What was sequenced was peripheral blood.

The DNA for the CDR3 is TGCAGCGTTGAAGATCGGGCAGGGCACATGAACACTGAAGCTTTCTTT. Protein sequence: CSVEDRAGHMNTEAFF. This sequence joins TRBV29-1 and TRBJ1-1; possibly TRBD1 for D (5 bases). Deletions cut 0 bases from V and 0 bases from J, with 14 bases between. Germline V CDR1 and CDR2: SQVTM, ANQGSEA. The CDR3 runs 16 residues.